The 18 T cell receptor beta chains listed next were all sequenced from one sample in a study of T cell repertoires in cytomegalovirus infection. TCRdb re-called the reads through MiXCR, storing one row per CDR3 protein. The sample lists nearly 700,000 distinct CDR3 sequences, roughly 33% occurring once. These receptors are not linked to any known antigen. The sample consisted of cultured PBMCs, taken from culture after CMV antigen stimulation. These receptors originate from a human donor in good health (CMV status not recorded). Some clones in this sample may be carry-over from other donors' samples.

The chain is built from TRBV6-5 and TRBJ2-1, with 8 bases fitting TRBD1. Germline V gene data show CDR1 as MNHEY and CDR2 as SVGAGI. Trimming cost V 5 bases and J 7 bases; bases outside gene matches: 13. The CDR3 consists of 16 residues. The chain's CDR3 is CASSLTGGYGINEQFF. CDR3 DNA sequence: TGTGCCAGCAGTCTCACAGGGGGTTATGGTATAAATGAGCAGTTCTTC.

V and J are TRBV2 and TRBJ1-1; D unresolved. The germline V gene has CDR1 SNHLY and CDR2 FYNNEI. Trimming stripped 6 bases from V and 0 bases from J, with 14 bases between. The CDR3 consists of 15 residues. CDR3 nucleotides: TGTGCCAGCAGGGCTAGTATCGGAATGAACACTGAAGCTTTCTTT. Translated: CASRASIGMNTEAFF.

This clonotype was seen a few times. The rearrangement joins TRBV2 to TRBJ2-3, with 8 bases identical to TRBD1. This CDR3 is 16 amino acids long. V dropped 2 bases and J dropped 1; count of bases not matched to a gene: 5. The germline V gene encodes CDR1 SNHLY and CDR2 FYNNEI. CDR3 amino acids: CASSEQGAGGTDTQYF. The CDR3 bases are TGTGCCAGCAGTGAACAGGGGGCGGGTGGCACAGATACGCAGTATTTT.

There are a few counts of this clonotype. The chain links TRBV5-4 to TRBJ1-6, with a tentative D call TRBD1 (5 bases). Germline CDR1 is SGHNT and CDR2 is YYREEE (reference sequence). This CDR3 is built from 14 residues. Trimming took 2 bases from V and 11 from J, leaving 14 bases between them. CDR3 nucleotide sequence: TGTGCCAGCAGCTTTCTTCCTCTGGGGCCACCCCTCCACTTT. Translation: CASSFLPLGPPLHF.

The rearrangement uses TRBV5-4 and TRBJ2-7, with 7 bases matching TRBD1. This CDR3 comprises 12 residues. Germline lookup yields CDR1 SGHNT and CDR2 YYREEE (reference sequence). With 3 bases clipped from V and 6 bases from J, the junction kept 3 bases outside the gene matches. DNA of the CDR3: TGTGCCAGCAGCTCGGGACAGTCCGAGCAGTACTTC. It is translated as CASSSGQSEQYF.

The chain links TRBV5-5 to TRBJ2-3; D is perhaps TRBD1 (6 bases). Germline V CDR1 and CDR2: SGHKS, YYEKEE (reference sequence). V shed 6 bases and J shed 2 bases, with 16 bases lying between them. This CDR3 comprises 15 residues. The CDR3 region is CASTMTGRATDTQYF. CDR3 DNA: TGTGCCAGCACCATGACAGGTCGGGCCACAGATACGCAGTATTTT.

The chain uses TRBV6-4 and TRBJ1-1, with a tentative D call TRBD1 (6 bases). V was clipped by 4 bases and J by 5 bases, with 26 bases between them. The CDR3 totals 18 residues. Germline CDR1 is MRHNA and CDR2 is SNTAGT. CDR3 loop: CASSGPFTRIRGITEAFF. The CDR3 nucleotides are TGTGCCAGCAGTGGCCCCTTCACCCGTATAAGGGGGATTACTGAAGCTTTCTTT.

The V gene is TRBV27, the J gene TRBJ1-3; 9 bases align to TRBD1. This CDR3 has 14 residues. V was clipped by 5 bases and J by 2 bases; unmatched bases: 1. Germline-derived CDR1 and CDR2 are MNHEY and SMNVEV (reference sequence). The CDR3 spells CASSRQGAGNTIYF. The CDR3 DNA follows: TGTGCCAGCAGTCGACAGGGGGCTGGAAACACCATATATTTT.

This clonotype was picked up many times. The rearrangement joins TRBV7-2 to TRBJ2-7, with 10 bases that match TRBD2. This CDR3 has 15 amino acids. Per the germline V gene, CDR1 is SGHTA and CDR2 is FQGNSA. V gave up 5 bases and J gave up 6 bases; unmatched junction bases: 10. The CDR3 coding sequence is TGTGCCAGCAGCATTACTAGCGGGAAGGCGTCCGAGCAGTACTTC. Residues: CASSITSGKASEQYF.

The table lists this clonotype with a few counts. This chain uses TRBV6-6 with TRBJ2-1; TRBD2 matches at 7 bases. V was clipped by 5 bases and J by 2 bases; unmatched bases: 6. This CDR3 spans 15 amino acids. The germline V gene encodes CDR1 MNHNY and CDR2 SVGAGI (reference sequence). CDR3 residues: CASSGSGEAYNEQFF. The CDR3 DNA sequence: TGTGCCAGCAGTGGGAGCGGGGAAGCCTACAATGAGCAGTTCTTC.

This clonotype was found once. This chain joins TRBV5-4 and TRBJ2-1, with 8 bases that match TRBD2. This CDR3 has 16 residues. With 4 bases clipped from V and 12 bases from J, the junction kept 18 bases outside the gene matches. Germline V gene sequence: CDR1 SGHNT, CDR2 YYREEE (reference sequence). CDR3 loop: CASSQSGTRYIVGQFF. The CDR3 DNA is TGTGCCAGCAGCCAATCCGGGACTAGATATATCGTCGGGCAGTTCTTC.

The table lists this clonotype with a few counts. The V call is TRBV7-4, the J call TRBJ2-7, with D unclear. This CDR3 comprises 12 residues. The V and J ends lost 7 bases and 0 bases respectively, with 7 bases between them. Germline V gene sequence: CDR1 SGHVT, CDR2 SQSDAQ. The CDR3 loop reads CASTSYSYEQYF. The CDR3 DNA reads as TGTGCCAGCACCTCTTACTCCTACGAGCAGTACTTC.

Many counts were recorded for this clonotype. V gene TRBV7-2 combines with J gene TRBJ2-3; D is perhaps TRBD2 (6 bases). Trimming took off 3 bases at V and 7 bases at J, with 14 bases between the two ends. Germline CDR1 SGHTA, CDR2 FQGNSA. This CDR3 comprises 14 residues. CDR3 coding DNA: TGTGCCAGCAGCTTTGGGGGGAATCGAAATACGCAGTATTTT. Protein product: CASSFGGNRNTQYF.

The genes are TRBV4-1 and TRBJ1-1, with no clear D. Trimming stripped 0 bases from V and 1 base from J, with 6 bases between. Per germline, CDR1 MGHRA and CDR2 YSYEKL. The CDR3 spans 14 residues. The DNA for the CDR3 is TGCGCCAGCAGCCAAGATAAGGAGAACACTGAAGCTTTCTTT. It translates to CASSQDKENTEAFF.

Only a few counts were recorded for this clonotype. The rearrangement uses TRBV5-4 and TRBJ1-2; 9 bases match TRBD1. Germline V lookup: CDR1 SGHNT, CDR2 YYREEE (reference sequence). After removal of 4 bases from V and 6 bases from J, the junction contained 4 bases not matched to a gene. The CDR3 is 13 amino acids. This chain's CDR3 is CASSITGGDGYTF. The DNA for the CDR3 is TGTGCCAGCAGCATAACAGGGGGCGATGGCTACACCTTC. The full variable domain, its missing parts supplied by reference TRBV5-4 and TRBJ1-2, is ETGVTQSPTHLIKTRGQQVTLRCSSQSGHNTVSWYQQALGQGPQFIFQYYREEENGRGNFPPRFSGLQFPNYSSELNVNALELDDSALYLCASSITGGDGYTFGSGTRLTVV.

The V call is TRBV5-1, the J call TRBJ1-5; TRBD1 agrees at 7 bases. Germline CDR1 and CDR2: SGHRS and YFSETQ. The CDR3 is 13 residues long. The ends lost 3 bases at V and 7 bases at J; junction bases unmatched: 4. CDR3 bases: TGCGCCAGCAGCTCCGGACAGGACCAGCCCCAGCATTTT. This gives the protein CASSSGQDQPQHF.

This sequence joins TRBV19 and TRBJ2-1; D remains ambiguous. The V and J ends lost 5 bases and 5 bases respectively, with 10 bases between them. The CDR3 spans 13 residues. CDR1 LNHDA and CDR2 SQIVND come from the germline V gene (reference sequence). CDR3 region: CASSEQTDNEQFF. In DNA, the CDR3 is TGTGCCAGTAGTGAACAGACTGACAATGAGCAGTTCTTC.

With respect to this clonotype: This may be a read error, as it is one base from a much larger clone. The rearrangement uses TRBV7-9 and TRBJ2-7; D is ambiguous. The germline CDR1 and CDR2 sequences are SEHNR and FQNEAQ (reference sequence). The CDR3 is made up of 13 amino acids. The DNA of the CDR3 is TGTGCCAGCAACTTAGCTCCCTCCTACGAGCAGTACTTC. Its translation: CASNLAPSYEQYF.